The 30 T cell receptor beta chains below come from one sample, sequenced in a study of blood T cell repertoires in COVID-19. Clones were read by immunoSEQ multiplex PCR, and TCRdb kept only the in-frame ones, dropping some. The data show a few hundred thousand clones, with approximately 88% seen just once and about 0.65% held by the top ten. The specimen sequenced was peripheral blood. These receptors came from a human donor in a cohort sampled during active COVID-19.

CDR3 residues: CASSPGTSSGNTIYF. In DNA form, the CDR3 reads TGTGCCAGCTCACCAGGGACAAGCTCTGGAAACACCATATATTTT. The chain joins TRBV18 to TRBJ1-3; D possibly corresponds to TRBD1 (6 bases). The CDR3 totals 15 residues. From germline, CDR1 is KGHSH and CDR2 LQKENI. V was trimmed by 2 bases and J by 0 bases, leaving 8 bases between them.

The CDR3 sequence is CASSPRDRDSGANVLTF. For the CDR3, the DNA is TGTGCCAGCAGTCCCCGGGACAGGGACTCTGGGGCCAACGTCCTGACTTTC. The J gene is TRBJ2-6, the V gene TRBV28; 9 nucleotides line up with TRBD1. The CDR3 length is 17 residues. Germline values: CDR1 MDHEN, CDR2 SYDVKM. Losses at the gene ends were 5 bases for V and 0 bases for J; bases not matched to a gene: 5. The full variable domain, in which reference TRBV28 and TRBJ2-6 provide the parts outside the CDR3, is DVKVTQSSRYLVKRTGEKVFLECVQDMDHENMFWYRQDPGLGLRLIYFSYDVKMKEKGDIPEGYSVSREKKERFSLILESASTNQTSMYLCASSPRDRDSGANVLTFGAGSRLTVL.

The CDR3 DNA reads TGTGCCAGCAGCTCGGACTCTACAGGAGGGTTAAAGGAAAAACTGTTTTTT. As protein: CASSSDSTGGLKEKLFF. The V gene is TRBV5-4, the J gene TRBJ1-4; maybe TRBD1 (5 bases). CDR1 and CDR2 from the germline V gene are SGHNT and YYREEE (reference sequence). The CDR3 sequence is 17 residues long. V dropped 3 bases and J dropped 8 bases, with 23 bases sitting between them.

The J gene is TRBJ1-4, the V gene TRBV4-3, with a possible D match to TRBD1 (5 bases). Germline CDR1 reads LGHNA; CDR2 reads YSLEER. The CDR3 runs to 15 residues. Trimming shortened V by 1 base and J by 8 bases, and 14 bases separated the two germline ends. The CDR3 spells CASSQARGAGEKLFF. The CDR3 DNA follows: TGCGCCAGCAGCCAAGCAAGGGGCGCGGGGGAAAAACTGTTTTTT.

The rearrangement joins TRBV9 to TRBJ2-1; unclear D gene. The CDR3 runs 15 residues. Trimming took off 3 bases at V and 4 bases at J, with 14 bases between the two ends. The V gene's germline CDR1 is SGDLS and CDR2 YYNGEE. The CDR3 bases are TGTGCCAGCAGCGCGAGGCTAGAACGATACAATGAGCAGTTCTTC. As protein: CASSARLERYNEQFF.

V and J are TRBV28 and TRBJ2-7; 7 nucleotides match TRBD2. The CDR3 spans 12 residues. Unmatched junction bases numbered 10, after V lost 10 bases and J lost 7 bases. Germline V gives CDR1 MDHEN, CDR2 SYDVKM. Written as DNA, the CDR3 is TGTGCCACCATCGGGTGGACTAGTGAGCAGTACTTC. Protein: CATIGWTSEQYF.

This clone was seen once. The chain couples TRBV5-1 to TRBJ2-1; 10 nucleotides agree with TRBD2. This CDR3 region has 16 residues. Trimming cost V 3 bases and J 5 bases; bases outside gene matches: 8. Germline V gene data show CDR1 as SGHRS and CDR2 as YFSETQ. CDR3: CASSSVGTSANNEQFF. The CDR3 DNA is TGCGCCAGCAGCTCCGTCGGGACTAGCGCTAACAATGAGCAGTTCTTC. Based on the CDR3 plus reference TRBV5-1 and TRBJ2-1, the full variable domain is KAGVTQTPRYLIKTRGQQVTLSCSPISGHRSVSWYQQTPGQGLQFLFEYFSETQRNKGNFPGRFSGRQFSNSRSEMNVSTLELGDSALYLCASSSVGTSANNEQFFGPGTRLTVL.

This clone was recorded only once. The chain is built from TRBV11-2 and TRBJ1-6; 8 bases match TRBD1. Germline loops: CDR1 SGHAT, CDR2 FQNNGV. Trimming cost V 5 bases and J 5 bases; bases outside gene matches: 5. This CDR3 region has 15 residues. The CDR3 DNA reads as TGTGCCAGCAGCGCCCAGGGGGCCGATAATTCACCCCTCCACTTT. Its protein is CASSAQGADNSPLHF.

The gene calls are TRBV4-3 and TRBJ2-5, with 9 positions matching TRBD1. Germline CDR1 reads LGHNA; CDR2 reads YSLEER. This CDR3 contains 15 residues. With 0 bases clipped from V and 5 bases from J, the junction kept 4 bases outside the gene matches. For the CDR3, the DNA is TGCGCCAGCAGCCAAGATTGGGGACAGGGTGAGACCCAGTACTTC. It encodes CASSQDWGQGETQYF.

This chain links TRBV19 with TRBJ2-1; 11 nucleotides agree with TRBD2. Losses at the gene ends were 1 base for V and 0 bases for J; bases not matched to a gene: 2. The CDR3 length is 17 residues. Germline CDR1 and CDR2: LNHDA and SQIVND (reference sequence). CDR3 loop: CASSIGTSGSSYNEQFF. The CDR3, as DNA: TGTGCCAGTAGTATAGGCACTAGCGGGAGCTCCTACAATGAGCAGTTCTTC. Together with reference TRBV19 and TRBJ2-1, the CDR3 gives the full variable domain: DGGITQSPKYLFRKEGQNVTLSCEQNLNHDAMYWYRQDPGQGLRLIYYSQIVNDFQKGDIAEGYSVSREKKESFPLTVTSAQKNPTAFYLCASSIGTSGSSYNEQFFGPGTRLTVL.

V is TRBV5-4 and J is TRBJ1-1; a weak D match, TRBD1 (6 bases). The CDR3 totals 14 residues. Per germline, CDR1 SGHNT and CDR2 YYREEE (reference sequence). V was shortened by 4 bases and J by 4 bases, with 14 bases between the two germline ends. CDR3 loop: CASSQMTGPTEAFF. CDR3 nucleotide sequence: TGTGCCAGCAGCCAGATGACAGGTCCCACTGAAGCTTTCTTT.

Only a few counts were recorded for this clone. J is TRBJ2-7 and V is TRBV27; 7 bases align to TRBD1. Germline-derived CDR1 and CDR2 are MNHEY and SMNVEV (reference sequence). V dropped 6 bases and J dropped 0; count of bases not matched to a gene: 8. This CDR3 comprises 15 residues. CDR3 residues: CASRYTGVLSYEQYF. In nucleotides, the CDR3 is TGTGCCAGCAGGTATACAGGGGTCCTCTCCTACGAGCAGTACTTC.

J is TRBJ2-7 and V is TRBV7-2, with TRBD2 as a possible D gene (6 bases). Germline-derived CDR1 and CDR2 are SGHTA and FQGNSA. Trimming shortened V by 5 bases and J by 5 bases, and 13 bases separated the two germline ends. The CDR3 runs to 13 residues. As DNA, the CDR3 is TGTGCCAGCAGCCGCGGGACCACGGACGAGCAGTACTTC. It specifies CASSRGTTDEQYF.

V usage is TRBV5-4 and J usage is TRBJ2-7, with 11 positions matching TRBD2. V trimming: 1 base; J trimming: 7 bases; junction bases outside the gene matches: 4. The CDR3 runs 14 residues. Germline CDR1 is SGHNT and CDR2 is YYREEE (reference sequence). CDR3 sequence: CASSLNLAGGEQYF. As DNA, the CDR3 is TGTGCCAGCAGCTTGAACCTAGCGGGAGGAGAGCAGTACTTC. Supplemented by reference TRBV5-4 and TRBJ2-7, the full variable domain reads ETGVTQSPTHLIKTRGQQVTLRCSSQSGHNTVSWYQQALGQGPQFIFQYYREEENGRGNFPPRFSGLQFPNYSSELNVNALELDDSALYLCASSLNLAGGEQYFGPGTRLTVT.

The J gene is TRBJ1-2, the V gene TRBV5-5, with D maybe TRBD1 (6 bases). The CDR3 length is 14 residues. Germline V gene lookup returns CDR1 SGHKS and CDR2 YYEKEE (reference sequence). Trimming removed 7 bases from V and 0 bases from J, with 13 bases in between. CDR3 DNA: TGTGCCAGCGGGGGCAGGGGAGCTAACTATGGCTACACCTTC. Protein product: CASGGRGANYGYTF. Drawing the rest from reference TRBV5-5 and TRBJ1-2, the complete variable domain is DAGVTQSPTHLIKTRGQQVTLRCSPISGHKSVSWYQQVLGQGPQFIFQYYEKEERGRGNFPDRFSARQFPNYSSELNVNALLLGDSALYLCASGGRGANYGYTFGSGTRLTVV.

This clone has just a few counts. The chain joins TRBV12-3 or TRBV12-4 to TRBJ1-1; 8 bases are shared with TRBD1. The CDR3 is 13 amino acids. Germline trimming cut 7 bases from V and 4 bases from J; bases unmatched to any gene: 5. This CDR3 is CASIPDRATEAFF. In nucleotides, the CDR3 is TGTGCCAGCATCCCGGACAGGGCCACTGAAGCTTTCTTT.

This chain uses TRBV5-1 with TRBJ1-3, with TRBD1 matching 7 bases. With V trimmed by 4 bases and J by 0 bases, 13 bases remained unmatched. The CDR3 sequence is 18 residues long. Germline CDR1 SGHRS, CDR2 YFSETQ. The CDR3 DNA sequence: TGCGCCAGCAGCGTAAACCGGGACAGCTTCTCCTCTGGAAACACCATATATTTT. This encodes CASSVNRDSFSSGNTIYF. Combining the CDR3 with reference TRBV5-1 and TRBJ1-3 gives the whole variable domain KAGVTQTPRYLIKTRGQQVTLSCSPISGHRSVSWYQQTPGQGLQFLFEYFSETQRNKGNFPGRFSGRQFSNSRSEMNVSTLELGDSALYLCASSVNRDSFSSGNTIYFGEGSWLTVV.

The chain joins TRBV9 to TRBJ1-2; TRBD1 matches 8 bases. The junction had 5 bases not matched to a gene; V was cut back by 0 bases and J by 4 bases. The CDR3 runs to 15 residues. The germline V gene has CDR1 SGDLS and CDR2 YYNGEE. CDR3 sequence reads: CASSVADREGYGYTF. DNA of the CDR3: TGTGCCAGCAGCGTAGCGGACAGGGAGGGCTATGGCTACACCTTC.

The chain couples TRBV7-9 to TRBJ2-7; no clear D gene. The V end lost 8 bases, the J end lost 2 bases, and 10 bases lay between the germline ends. The germline V gene encodes CDR1 SEHNR and CDR2 FQNEAQ (reference sequence). The CDR3 spans 12 residues. DNA of the CDR3: TGTGCCAGCTTGGGCAGAACCTACGAGCAGTACTTC. Its translation: CASLGRTYEQYF. The whole variable domain, filled in from reference TRBV7-9 and TRBJ2-7, reads DTGVSQNPRHKITKRGQNVTFRCDPISEHNRLYWYRQTLGQGPEFLTYFQNEAQLEKSRLLSDRFSAERPKGSFSTLEIQRTEQGDSAMYLCASLGRTYEQYFGPGTRLTVT.

This chain uses TRBV4-3 with TRBJ2-7; 11 bases match TRBD2. Germline V gene lookup returns CDR1 LGHNA and CDR2 YSLEER. CDR3 length equals 15 residues. The V segment lost 2 bases and the J segment 3 bases; nucleotides outside the gene matches: 3. The DNA for the CDR3 is TGCGCCAGCAGCCAATTAGCGGGAGGGGGCTACGAGCAGTACTTC. Protein: CASSQLAGGGYEQYF.

The table lists this clone with a few counts. V and J are TRBV4-1 and TRBJ2-2, with 11 bases fitting TRBD2. The CDR3 spans 17 residues. The germline V gene has CDR1 MGHRA and CDR2 YSYEKL. Trimming cost V 2 bases and J 15 bases; bases outside gene matches: 17. The CDR3 DNA reads TGCGCCAGCAGCCAAACACCTATAGCGGGAGGGGACATCGCGATGTTTTTT. It yields the protein CASSQTPIAGGDIAMFF.

This clone was observed a single time. The rearrangement uses TRBV19 and TRBJ2-7, with 11 bases lining up with TRBD2. From germline, CDR1 is LNHDA and CDR2 SQIVND (reference sequence). Trimming removed 1 base from V and 1 base from J; junction bases left unmatched: 3. The length of the CDR3 is 16 residues. DNA for the CDR3: TGTGCCAGTAGTATAGCTCTAGCGGGGGGTTCCTACGAGCAGTACTTC. Amino acid sequence: CASSIALAGGSYEQYF.

This clone was detected only once. The V call is TRBV6-5, the J call TRBJ2-7; 10 bases align to TRBD2. After removal of 6 bases from V and 7 bases from J, the junction contained 12 bases not matched to a gene. CDR1 and CDR2 from the germline V gene are MNHEY and SVGAGI. CDR3 length: 15 amino acids. The chain's CDR3 is CASSLSSGGQSEQYF. The CDR3 DNA is TGTGCCAGCAGCCTAAGTAGCGGGGGGCAGTCGGAGCAGTACTTC.

CDR3 sequence (DNA): TGTGCCAGCGATAGGGGCGGGAGCTCCTACGAGCAGTACTTC. Protein: CASDRGGSSYEQYF. V is TRBV6-5 and J is TRBJ2-7; 7 bases match TRBD2. There are 14 residues in the CDR3. Looked up from germline, CDR1 is MNHEY and CDR2 is SVGAGI. The ends lost 8 bases at V and 0 bases at J; junction bases unmatched: 7.

The chain joins TRBV7-3 to TRBJ1-2; D gene unclear. The V gene's germline CDR1 is SGHTA and CDR2 FQGTGA. Trimming took 3 bases from V and 6 from J, leaving 14 bases between them. The CDR3 extends over 14 amino acids. CDR3 protein: CASSFGSGGNGYTF. The DNA for the CDR3 is TGTGCCAGCAGCTTCGGTTCTGGAGGGAATGGCTACACCTTC.

The rearrangement uses TRBV19 and TRBJ1-1; D perhaps matches TRBD1 (5 bases). Germline assignment: CDR1 LNHDA and CDR2 SQIVND (reference sequence). This CDR3 has 13 amino acids. Trimming left V 4 bases short and J 1 base short, with 7 bases between. This chain's CDR3 is CASSSTGNTEAFF. CDR3 nucleotides: TGTGCCAGTAGTAGCACAGGGAACACTGAAGCTTTCTTT.

The gene calls are TRBV3-1 (or the pseudogene TRBV3-2) and TRBJ2-3, with 7 bases aligning to TRBD2. CDR1 is LGHDT and CDR2 is YNNKEL in the germline V gene (reference sequence). With 8 bases clipped from V and 0 bases from J, the junction kept 8 bases outside the gene matches. The CDR3 is 15 amino acids. CDR3 coding DNA: TGTGCCAGCGGGTTTGGCGGGAGTAGCACAGATACGCAGTATTTT. It codes for CASGFGGSSTDTQYF.

The chain is built from TRBV27 and TRBJ2-7; 9 nucleotides line up with TRBD2. The CDR3 runs 14 residues. The V segment lost 4 bases and the J segment 4 bases; nucleotides outside the gene matches: 5. CDR1 is MNHEY, CDR2 SMNVEV, per germline (reference sequence). The CDR3 spells CASSSGLARYEQYF. CDR3 DNA sequence: TGTGCCAGCAGTTCAGGACTAGCGAGGTACGAGCAGTACTTC.

This clone was seen more than once but under ten times. This chain joins TRBV11-2 and TRBJ1-1, with 8 bases lining up with TRBD1. The CDR3 is 16 amino acids. Germline V CDR1 and CDR2: SGHAT, FQNNGV. Unmatched junction bases numbered 9, after V lost 4 bases and J lost 2 bases. CDR3 amino acids: CASSSQDRVANTEAFF. The CDR3 DNA reads as TGTGCCAGCAGCTCACAGGACAGGGTTGCTAACACTGAAGCTTTCTTT. Variable domain in full (rest from reference TRBV11-2 and TRBJ1-1): EAGVAQSPRYKIIEKRQSVAFWCNPISGHATLYWYQQILGQGPKLLIQFQNNGVVDDSQLPKDRFSAERLKGVDSTLKIQPAKLEDSAVYLCASSSQDRVANTEAFFGQGTRLTVV.

The chain recombines TRBV9 with TRBJ1-3; D may be TRBD1 (5 bases). The V gene's germline CDR1 is SGDLS and CDR2 YYNGEE. CDR3 length: 17 residues. The ends were cut back, 0 bases at V and 4 bases at J, with 17 bases in the middle. Here the CDR3 reads CASSVALGRAAGNTIYF. The CDR3 nucleotides are TGTGCCAGCAGCGTAGCTTTGGGCAGGGCAGCAGGAAACACCATATATTTT.